This entry lists 30 T cell receptor beta chains sequenced from one sample in a study of low-dose radiotherapy and immunotherapy resistance in tumors. Time point: before trial treatment. Alpha and beta chains were covered, as first-strand cDNA relied on TRAV- and TRBV-specific primers. PCR amplification of the TCRs was performed with Phusion for 15 to 25 PCR cycles, and it relied on a constant-region primer together with a V-primer adapter. TCRdb called the reads again in MiXCR, with one record for every CDR3 protein. The table records tens of thousands of distinct CDR3 sequences, 20% to 25% of them present only once. The material was PBMCs, obtained before treatment. The origin of the receptors is a male donor with prostate cancer.

Points on this clonotype: This likely stems from a read error, as it lies one base from a far larger clone. V and J are TRBV5-4 and TRBJ2-1; the match to TRBD1 covers 8 bases. CDR1 SGHNT and CDR2 YYREEE come from the germline V gene (reference sequence). V was pared by 4 bases and J by 13 bases, with 19 bases of the junction left unmatched. The CDR3 loop spans 16 amino acids. DNA of the CDR3: TGTGCCAGCAGCATCGGACAGGGCCAAGCCAAAAACATTCAGTTCTTC. It specifies CASSIGQGQAKNIQFF.

The rearrangement uses TRBV29-1 and TRBJ2-7; 10 bases map to TRBD1. Germline CDR1 and CDR2: SQVTM and ANQGSEA. V was clipped by 3 bases and J by 6 bases; unmatched bases: 11. This CDR3 is built from 15 residues. The CDR3 here is CSVEQSRDRGVEQYF. For the CDR3, the DNA is TGCAGCGTTGAGCAGTCCCGGGACAGGGGTGTCGAGCAGTACTTC.

In this sample, this clonotype turned up many times. This sequence joins TRBV5-1 and TRBJ2-1, with D possibly TRBD2 on 6 matching bases. Trimming removed 4 bases at V and 6 bases at J, with 11 bases between. The germline V gene has CDR1 SGHRS and CDR2 YFSETQ. This CDR3 has 13 amino acids. CDR3 nucleotides: TGCGCCAGCAGCCCGGGACTGAGCAATGAGCAGTTCTTC. It codes for CASSPGLSNEQFF.

This clonotype was counted at least ten times. The CDR3 DNA reads TGTGCCAGTAGTACTAGCGGGGGCACAGATACGCAGTATTTT. Translating it yields CASSTSGGTDTQYF. V usage is TRBV19 and J usage is TRBJ2-3, with TRBD2 identical over 9 bases. This CDR3 region has 14 residues. The V gene end was trimmed by 4 bases and the J gene end by 1 base; junction bases not matched to a gene: 0. Germline CDR1 and CDR2: LNHDA and SQIVND (reference sequence).

This clonotype has a count of ten or more. The gene calls are TRBV4-1 and TRBJ2-7; tentative D call: TRBD2 (6 bases). The CDR3 is 16 amino acids. Trimming stripped 0 bases from V and 0 bases from J, with 12 bases between. CDR1 and CDR2 from the germline V gene are MGHRA and YSYEKL. CDR3 nucleotide sequence: TGCGCCAGCAGCCAAGATCCCCCCGGGAGCTCCTACGAGCAGTACTTC. Translating gives CASSQDPPGSSYEQYF.

In the case of this clonotype: A far larger clone lies a single base away; this is likely a read error. The gene calls are TRBV6-6 and TRBJ1-1; D uncertain. Trimming pared 5 bases from V and 5 bases from J, leaving 18 bases between. The CDR3 has 15 amino acids. The germline V gene encodes CDR1 MNHNY and CDR2 SVGAGI (reference sequence). The CDR3 DNA reads as TGTGCCAGCAGTGCCATTTCAGGTTCGGAGACTGAAGCTTTCTTT. This codes for CASSAISGSETEAFF.

In this sample, this clonotype turned up many times. This sequence joins TRBV6-1 and TRBJ2-7, with TRBD1 identical over 10 bases. J lost 3 bases, V lost 7 bases, and 15 bases had no gene match. The CDR3 is 17 residues long. Germline V CDR1 and CDR2: MNHNS, SASEGT. CDR3 sequence (DNA): TGTGCCAGCAAGCTGGGACAGGGGTTAGGTGGTGGCTACGAGCAGTACTTC. This translates into CASKLGQGLGGGYEQYF.

The sample holds many counts of this clonotype. This chain links TRBV19 with TRBJ2-1, with 9 bases fitting TRBD1. CDR1 is LNHDA, CDR2 SQIVND, per germline (reference sequence). The V segment lost 0 bases and the J segment 8 bases; nucleotides outside the gene matches: 8. The CDR3 extends over 16 amino acids. The CDR3 region is CASSIDWGTGMDEQFF. Written as DNA, the CDR3 is TGTGCCAGTAGTATAGATTGGGGGACAGGGATGGATGAGCAGTTCTTC.

This clonotype was observed a few times. The rearrangement links TRBV11-2 to TRBJ2-3; D is unclear. Germline values: CDR1 SGHAT, CDR2 FQNNGV. The ends were cut back, 1 base at V and 0 bases at J, with 5 bases in the middle. The length of the CDR3 is 14 residues. The CDR3 DNA sequence: TGTGCCAGCAGCTTAGGCCCAAGCACAGATACGCAGTATTTT. This sequence encodes CASSLGPSTDTQYF.

This clonotype was picked up a small number of times. V gene TRBV6-1 combines with J gene TRBJ2-5; 11 nucleotides match TRBD2. Germline V gives CDR1 MNHNS, CDR2 SASEGT. The ends lost 8 bases at V and 1 base at J; junction bases unmatched: 6. The CDR3 length is 15 residues. In DNA form, the CDR3 reads TGTGCCAGCGGAACCACTAGCGGGAGCCAAGAGACCCAGTACTTC. Its protein is CASGTTSGSQETQYF.

This clonotype was seen only a few times. J is TRBJ2-2 and V is TRBV6-1; the match to TRBD1 covers 7 bases. This CDR3 spans 14 amino acids. CDR1 and CDR2 from the germline V gene are MNHNS and SASEGT. J lost 3 bases, V lost 6 bases, and 4 bases had no gene match. The CDR3 sequence is CASSRDRDTGELFF. The CDR3 DNA follows: TGTGCCAGCAGCCGGGACAGAGACACCGGGGAGCTGTTTTTT.

The rearrangement links TRBV27 to TRBJ2-6; either TRBD1 or TRBD2 may fit D (5 bases each). Germline CDR1 MNHEY, CDR2 SMNVEV (reference sequence). The CDR3 contains 19 residues. Trimming cost V 2 bases and J 0 bases, with 17 bases left between them. The CDR3 reads CASSLLRGRSHSGANVLTF. The CDR3 nucleotides are TGTGCCAGCAGTTTACTCCGGGGCCGAAGCCACTCTGGGGCCAACGTCCTGACTTTC.

This clonotype is medium-sized (0.01 to 0.1%) within its sample. The chain has TRBV6-2 or TRBV6-3 and TRBJ2-4, with D unclear. The V end was cut by 6 bases, the J end by 9 bases, with 12 bases between. This CDR3 has 12 amino acids. Germline loops: CDR1 MNHEY, CDR2 SVGEGT. The CDR3 coding sequence is TGTGCCAGCAGGGATCCGGGCCGCATTCAGTACTTC. Translation: CASRDPGRIQYF.

A remark on this clonotype: Given a far larger clone just one base away, this is likely a sequencing read error. A read error is likely, as this CDR3 ends without the conserved phenylalanine or tryptophan. This chain links TRBV28 with TRBJ2-2, with 8 bases identical to TRBD2. This CDR3 comprises 13 residues. Trimming cost V 10 bases and J 7 bases; bases outside gene matches: 8. Germline loops: CDR1 MDHEN, CDR2 SYDVKM. The CDR3 region has the DNA TGTGCCACCCAGCGGGGGACCGACGGGGAGCTGTTTTCT. It encodes CATQRGTDGELFS.

The chain links TRBV4-1 to TRBJ1-2; no firm D call. The CDR3 length is 13 residues. Deletions cut 1 base from V and 8 bases from J, with 11 bases between. Germline V gives CDR1 MGHRA, CDR2 YSYEKL. The CDR3 region has the DNA TGCGCCAGCAGCCAAGCGGGCTACGGGGGCTACACCTTC. Amino acid sequence: CASSQAGYGGYTF.

CDR3 sequence: CASSLGASTDTQYF. CDR3 in DNA: TGTGCCAGCAGTCTCGGGGCCAGCACAGATACGCAGTATTTT. V is TRBV6-5 and J is TRBJ2-3; the D gene could be TRBD1 or TRBD2 (5 bases each). The V end lost 5 bases, the J end lost 0 bases, and 9 bases lay between the germline ends. The CDR3 has 14 residues. CDR1 is MNHEY, CDR2 SVGAGI, per germline.

Remarks on this clonotype: The junction does not match germline at one end; this may be a read error. The V call is TRBV4-3, the J call TRBJ2-1; 14 positions match TRBD2. Germline loops: CDR1 LGHNA, CDR2 YSLEER. The CDR3 contains 13 residues. This chain's CDR3 is CASSQGLAGGQIF. The CDR3 DNA follows: TGCGCCAGCAGCCAAGGACTAGCGGGAGGGCAGATCTTC.

This chain links TRBV5-1 with TRBJ2-2; no definite D call. This CDR3 contains 14 residues. Between the trimmed V and J ends, which lost 2 bases and 5 bases, there was a span of 10 bases. Germline values: CDR1 SGHRS, CDR2 YFSETQ. The CDR3 nucleotides are TGCGCCAGCAGCTTCGATGCGCAAACCGGGGAGCTGTTTTTT. It translates to CASSFDAQTGELFF. Drawing the rest from reference TRBV5-1 and TRBJ2-2, the complete variable domain is KAGVTQTPRYLIKTRGQQVTLSCSPISGHRSVSWYQQTPGQGLQFLFEYFSETQRNKGNFPGRFSGRQFSNSRSEMNVSTLELGDSALYLCASSFDAQTGELFFGEGSRLTVL.

This clonotype turned up a few times. The V and J genes are TRBV2 and TRBJ2-3; TRBD2 agrees at 7 bases. Germline CDR1 reads SNHLY; CDR2 reads FYNNEI. The V gene end was trimmed by 7 bases and the J gene end by 0 bases; junction bases not matched to a gene: 7. CDR3 size: 15 residues. CDR3 coding DNA: TGTGCCAGCAAACTGAGCGGGATCAGCACAGATACGCAGTATTTT. Encoded protein: CASKLSGISTDTQYF. The full variable domain, rest sourced from reference TRBV2 and TRBJ2-3, is EPEVTQTPSHQVTQMGQEVILRCVPISNHLYFYWYRQILGQKVEFLVSFYNNEISEKSEIFDDQFSVERPDGSNFTLKIRSTKLEDSAMYFCASKLSGISTDTQYFGPGTRLTVL.

This clonotype was detected ten times or more. CDR3 nucleotide sequence: TGTGCCACCAGCAGAGATCCCCCCCGGACAGTGGGCTCACCCCTCCACTTT. Its translation: CATSRDPPRTVGSPLHF. The chain combines TRBV15 with TRBJ1-6; D is perhaps TRBD1 (6 bases). The ends were cut back, 0 bases at V and 10 bases at J, with 19 bases in the middle. The germline V gene encodes CDR1 LNHNV and CDR2 YYDKDF (reference sequence). The CDR3 runs 17 residues.

By share of the sample, this clonotype is medium-sized. The chain carries TRBV9 and TRBJ2-1, with 8 bases matching TRBD1. Germline CDR1 and CDR2: SGDLS and YYNGEE. The CDR3 runs 14 residues. J was trimmed by 7 bases and V by 3 bases; bases with no gene match: 6. In DNA, the CDR3 is TGTGCCAGCAGCGCCCAGGGGGCGAGAAATGAGCAGTTCTTC. This gives the protein CASSAQGARNEQFF.

This clonotype has ten or more counts. The V call is TRBV2, the J call TRBJ2-7; 14 bases map to TRBD2. In germline, CDR1 is SNHLY, CDR2 FYNNEI. V was clipped by 4 bases and J by 7 bases; unmatched bases: 15. The CDR3 is 18 residues long. The CDR3 reads CASSVGATSGRAGVEQYF. Here the CDR3 DNA reads TGTGCCAGCAGTGTGGGAGCGACTAGCGGGAGGGCCGGTGTGGAGCAGTACTTC.

This clonotype was counted ten times or more. The CDR3: CASSPTGDTKNIQYF. As DNA, the CDR3 is TGTGCCAGCAGTCCCACCGGAGATACCAAAAACATTCAGTACTTC. The chain links TRBV6-4 to TRBJ2-4; D is unclear. The CDR3 is 15 residues long. V was pared by 5 bases and J by 2 bases, with 13 bases between. Germline loops: CDR1 MRHNA, CDR2 SNTAGT.

Here the CDR3 DNA reads TGTGCCAGCAGGACTAGCATCGATGAGCAGTTCTTC. This encodes CASRTSIDEQFF. This chain uses TRBV28 with TRBJ2-1; 7 bases are shared with TRBD2. Germline CDR1 and CDR2: MDHEN and SYDVKM. V lost 6 bases to trimming and J lost 8 bases; unmatched junction nucleotides: 4. The CDR3 loop spans 12 amino acids.

Comment on this clonotype: It differs at one base from a far larger clone, so likely a read error. The CDR3 region is CASSLRTGGFDEQFF. Written as DNA, the CDR3 is TGTGCCAGCAGCTTGCGGACAGGGGGCTTCGACGAGCAGTTCTTC. The rearrangement uses TRBV5-4 and TRBJ2-1; TRBD1 aligns across 11 bases. Trimming removed 1 base from V and 10 bases from J; junction bases left unmatched: 7. Germline loops: CDR1 SGHNT, CDR2 YYREEE (reference sequence). The CDR3 is made up of 15 amino acids.

This clonotype occurred many times. The chain is built from TRBV28 and TRBJ1-6; no reliable D call. CDR3 length: 12 residues. Looked up from germline, CDR1 is MDHEN and CDR2 is SYDVKM. V dropped 2 bases and J dropped 9 bases, with 5 bases sitting between them. CDR3 nucleotide sequence: TGTGCCAGCAGTTTAACCGGTTCACCCCTCCACTTT. Its translation is CASSLTGSPLHF.

This clonotype was counted at least ten times. The chain combines TRBV5-1 with TRBJ1-3, with D tentatively TRBD1 (5 bases). Looked up from germline, CDR1 is SGHRS and CDR2 is YFSETQ. There are 16 residues in the CDR3. Trimming pared 0 bases from V and 0 bases from J, leaving 10 bases between. DNA for the CDR3: TGCGCCAGCAGCTTGGGTGGGGGACTCTCTGGAAACACCATATATTTT. Its protein product is CASSLGGGLSGNTIYF.

This clonotype was seen ten or more times. This chain connects TRBV5-1 to TRBJ2-2; D is ambiguous. The V end lost 0 bases, the J end lost 4 bases, and 10 bases lay between the germline ends. The CDR3 covers 15 residues. Germline V gene sequence: CDR1 SGHRS, CDR2 YFSETQ. CDR3 amino acids: CASSLEGYGTGELFF. CDR3 nucleotides: TGCGCCAGCAGCTTGGAAGGGTATGGCACCGGGGAGCTGTTTTTT.

This clonotype was seen at least ten times. V and J are TRBV28 and TRBJ2-2; TRBD1 might be the D (5 bases). Between the trimmed V and J ends, which lost 5 bases and 4 bases, there was a span of 8 bases. CDR3 length equals 13 residues. Germline CDR1 MDHEN, CDR2 SYDVKM. CDR3 sequence (DNA): TGTGCCAGCAGTCAGGGAAGCACCGGGGAGCTGTTTTTT. Translating gives CASSQGSTGELFF. Filled out from reference TRBV28 and TRBJ2-2, the complete variable domain reads DVKVTQSSRYLVKRTGEKVFLECVQDMDHENMFWYRQDPGLGLRLIYFSYDVKMKEKGDIPEGYSVSREKKERFSLILESASTNQTSMYLCASSQGSTGELFFGEGSRLTVL.

This clonotype showed up just a few times. It differs at one base from a far larger clone, so likely a read error. The J gene is TRBJ2-1, the V gene TRBV6-6; TRBD2 matches at 7 bases. V dropped 5 bases and J dropped 9; count of bases not matched to a gene: 16. This CDR3 has 16 residues. In germline, CDR1 is MNHNY, CDR2 SVGAGI (reference sequence). CDR3 protein: CASSKWSRREQREQFF. DNA of the CDR3: TGTGCCAGCAGTAAATGGTCCAGGCGGGAGCAACGTGAGCAGTTCTTC.